This TCR beta chain comes out of a study of blood T cell repertoires in COVID-19. There are a few counts of this clone. Measured with immunoSEQ multiplex PCR; TCRdb has only the in-frame clones, and not every one. The sample includes 120,000 or so clones, 75% to 85% of them seen just once. The origin of this receptor is a man aged 40-55 years with active or convalescent COVID-19. The sample consisted of peripheral blood.

The CDR3 coding sequence is TGTGCCAGCAGGCTCGACAGGGGGTCTAATGAAAAACTGTTTTTT. Its protein is CASRLDRGSNEKLFF. The chain combines TRBV6-5 with TRBJ1-4, with 9 positions matching TRBD1. This CDR3 is built from 15 residues. Germline CDR1 and CDR2: MNHEY and SVGAGI. The V segment lost 6 bases and the J segment 3 bases; nucleotides outside the gene matches: 5.